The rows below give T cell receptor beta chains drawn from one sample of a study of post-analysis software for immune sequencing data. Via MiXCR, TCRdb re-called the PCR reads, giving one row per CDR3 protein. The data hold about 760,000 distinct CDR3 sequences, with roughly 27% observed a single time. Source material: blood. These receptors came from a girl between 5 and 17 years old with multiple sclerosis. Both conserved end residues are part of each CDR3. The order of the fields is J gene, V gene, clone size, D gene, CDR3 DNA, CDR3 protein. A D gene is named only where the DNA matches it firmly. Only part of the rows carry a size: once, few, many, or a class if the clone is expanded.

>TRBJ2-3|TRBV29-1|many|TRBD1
TGCAGCGCCGGACAGGGGGTAACAGATACGCAGTATTTT
CSAGQGVTDTQYF
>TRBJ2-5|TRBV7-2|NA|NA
TGTGCCAGCAGCTTAGTGTCGCGCACGAAAGAGACCCAGTACTTC
CASSLVSRTKETQYF
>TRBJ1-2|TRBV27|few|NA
TGTGCCAGCAGTTTAGACATCTATGGGGCCAATGGCTACACCTTC
CASSLDIYGANGYTF
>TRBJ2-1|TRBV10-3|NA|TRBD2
TGTGCCATCAGTGATGGCGGGAGAGGCGGCGAGCAGGTCTTC
CAISDGGRGGEQVF
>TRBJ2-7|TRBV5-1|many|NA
TGCGCCAGCAGTCCGGGACGGGGCTACGAGCAGTACTTC
CASSPGRGYEQYF
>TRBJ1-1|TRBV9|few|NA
TGTGCCAGCAGCGCCCAAAATCAGGGTTTGGCTTTCTTT
CASSAQNQGLAFF
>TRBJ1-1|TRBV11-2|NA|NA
TGTGCCAGCAGCCAAAAACAGACTATGAACGCTGAAGCTTTCTTT
CASSQKQTMNAEAFF
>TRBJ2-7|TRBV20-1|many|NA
TGCAGTGCTAGTTTGACGGGACTGCTACGGGAGCAGTACTTC
CSASLTGLLREQYF
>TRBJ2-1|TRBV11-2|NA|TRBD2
TGTGCCAGCAGCTTAGAACTAGCGGAGTACAATGAGCAGTTCTTC
CASSLELAEYNEQFF
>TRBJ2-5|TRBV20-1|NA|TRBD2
TGCAGTGCCTCGATTACTAGCGGCCGAGAGACCCAGTACTTC
CSASITSGRETQYF
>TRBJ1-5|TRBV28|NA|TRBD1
TGTGCCAGCAGTTTCCGGGACAGGTATAGCAATCAGCCCCAGCATTTT
CASSFRDRYSNQPQHF
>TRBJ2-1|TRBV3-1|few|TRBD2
TGTGCCAGCAGTGGTGGGCTAGCGGGAGCCCATGAGCAGTTCTTC
CASSGGLAGAHEQFF
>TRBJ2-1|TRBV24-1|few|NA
TGTGCCACGTCGGGACCAGACAATGAGCAGTTCTTC
CATSGPDNEQFF
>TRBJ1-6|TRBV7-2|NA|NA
TGTGCCAGCAGCTTATCCGGGTTTGGTTCACCCCTCCACTTT
CASSLSGFGSPLHF
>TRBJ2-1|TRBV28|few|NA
TGTGCCAGCATTTCTTGGGGCCCAGGGCTAAGGGGTGAGCAGTTCTTC
CASISWGPGLRGEQFF
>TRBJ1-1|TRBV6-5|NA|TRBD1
TGTGCCAGCAACGTACAGGGGGCGTACACTGAAGCTTTCTTT
CASNVQGAYTEAFF
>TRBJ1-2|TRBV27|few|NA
TGTGCCAGCAGTTCCCGGGCCTATGGCTACACCTTC
CASSSRAYGYTF
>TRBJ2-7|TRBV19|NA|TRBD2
TGTGCCAGTAGTATAGACGGGACTAGCGGGAACTACGAGCAGTACTTC
CASSIDGTSGNYEQYF
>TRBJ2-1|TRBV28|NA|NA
TGTGCCACCAGGATTCCCCCCCTCGTGGATTCGAACTCCTACAATGAGCAGTTCTTC
CATRIPPLVDSNSYNEQFF
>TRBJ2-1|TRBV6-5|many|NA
TGTGCCAGCAGTTACTCGCCCGAGGTGGGCGAGCAGTTCTTC
CASSYSPEVGEQFF